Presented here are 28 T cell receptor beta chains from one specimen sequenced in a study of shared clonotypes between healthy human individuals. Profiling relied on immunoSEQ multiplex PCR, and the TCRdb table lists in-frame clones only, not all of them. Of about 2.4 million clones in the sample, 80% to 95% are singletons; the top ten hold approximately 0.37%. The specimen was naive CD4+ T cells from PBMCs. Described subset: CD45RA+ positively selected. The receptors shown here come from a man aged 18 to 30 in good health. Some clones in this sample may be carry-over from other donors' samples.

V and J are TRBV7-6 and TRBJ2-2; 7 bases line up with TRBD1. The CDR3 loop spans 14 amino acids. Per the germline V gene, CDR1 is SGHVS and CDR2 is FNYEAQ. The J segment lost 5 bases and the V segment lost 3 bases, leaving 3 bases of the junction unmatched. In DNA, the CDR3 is TGTGCCAGCAGCTTGGAGACAGGGACCGGGGAGCTGTTTTTT. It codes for CASSLETGTGELFF.

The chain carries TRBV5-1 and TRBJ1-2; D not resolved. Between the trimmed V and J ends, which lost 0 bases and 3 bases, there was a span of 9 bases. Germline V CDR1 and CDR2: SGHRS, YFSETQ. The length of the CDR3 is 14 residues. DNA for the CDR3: TGCGCCAGCAGCTTGGACGGCATAGACTATGGCTACACCTTC. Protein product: CASSLDGIDYGYTF.

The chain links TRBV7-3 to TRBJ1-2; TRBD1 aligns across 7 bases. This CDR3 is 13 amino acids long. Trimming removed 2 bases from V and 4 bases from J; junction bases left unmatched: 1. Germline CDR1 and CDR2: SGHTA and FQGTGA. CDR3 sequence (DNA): TGTGCCAGCAGCTTACAGGGGGGCTATGGCTACACCTTC. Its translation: CASSLQGGYGYTF.

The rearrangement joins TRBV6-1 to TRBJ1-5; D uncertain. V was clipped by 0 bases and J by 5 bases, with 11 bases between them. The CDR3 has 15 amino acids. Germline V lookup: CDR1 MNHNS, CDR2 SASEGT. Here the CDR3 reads CASSEAGGLDQPQHF. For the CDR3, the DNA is TGTGCCAGCAGTGAAGCTGGAGGCCTCGATCAGCCCCAGCATTTT.

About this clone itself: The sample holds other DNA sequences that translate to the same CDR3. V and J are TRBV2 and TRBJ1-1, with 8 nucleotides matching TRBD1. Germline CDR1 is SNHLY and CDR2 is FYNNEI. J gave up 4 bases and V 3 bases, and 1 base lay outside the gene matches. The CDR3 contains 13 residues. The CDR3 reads CASSDQGATEAFF. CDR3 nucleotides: TGTGCCAGCAGTGACCAGGGGGCCACTGAAGCTTTCTTT.

The CDR3: CASSPRVVDTEAFF. In DNA, the CDR3 is TGCGCCAGCAGCCCTAGGGTGGTTGACACTGAAGCTTTCTTT. The chain uses TRBV5-1 and TRBJ1-1; D remains ambiguous. Trimming removed 4 bases at V and 3 bases at J, with 13 bases between. The CDR3 spans 14 residues. The germline gives CDR1 SGHRS, CDR2 YFSETQ.

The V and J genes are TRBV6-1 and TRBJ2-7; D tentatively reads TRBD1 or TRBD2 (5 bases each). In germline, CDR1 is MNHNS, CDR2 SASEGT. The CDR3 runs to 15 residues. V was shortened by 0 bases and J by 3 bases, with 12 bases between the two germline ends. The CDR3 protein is CASSEAHRDGYEQYF. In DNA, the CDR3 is TGTGCCAGCAGTGAAGCCCACCGGGACGGCTACGAGCAGTACTTC.

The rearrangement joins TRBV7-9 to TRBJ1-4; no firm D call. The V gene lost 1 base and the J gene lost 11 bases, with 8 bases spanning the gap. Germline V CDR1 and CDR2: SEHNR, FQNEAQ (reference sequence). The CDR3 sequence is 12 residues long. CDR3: CASSLEVGKLFF. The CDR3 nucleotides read TGTGCCAGCAGCTTAGAGGTGGGGAAACTGTTTTTT.

The CDR3 protein is CASSLYASEQYF. The CDR3 DNA reads as TGTGCCAGCAGTTTATATGCCTCCGAGCAGTACTTC. The chain recombines TRBV14 with TRBJ2-7; D gene ambiguous. This CDR3 has 12 residues. Germline loops: CDR1 SGHDN, CDR2 FVKESK. Trimming pared 6 bases from V and 6 bases from J, leaving 12 bases between.

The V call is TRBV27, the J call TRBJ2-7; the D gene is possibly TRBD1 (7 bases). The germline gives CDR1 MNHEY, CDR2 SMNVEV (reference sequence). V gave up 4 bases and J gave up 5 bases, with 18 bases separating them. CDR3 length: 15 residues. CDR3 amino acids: CASSSRGTAPHEQYF. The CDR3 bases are TGTGCCAGCAGTTCCCGCGGGACAGCCCCCCACGAGCAGTACTTC.

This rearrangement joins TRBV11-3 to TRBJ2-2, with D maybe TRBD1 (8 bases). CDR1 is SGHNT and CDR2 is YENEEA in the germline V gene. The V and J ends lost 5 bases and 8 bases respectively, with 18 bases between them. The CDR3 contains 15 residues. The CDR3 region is CASSPQGAGAGELFF. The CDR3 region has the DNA TGTGCCAGCAGCCCCCAGGGGGCGGGAGCGGGGGAGCTGTTTTTT.

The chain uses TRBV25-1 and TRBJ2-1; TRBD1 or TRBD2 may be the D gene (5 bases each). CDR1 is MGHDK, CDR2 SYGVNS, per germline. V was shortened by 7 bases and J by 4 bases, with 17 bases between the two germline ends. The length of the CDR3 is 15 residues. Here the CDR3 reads CASNPQGAGYNEQFF. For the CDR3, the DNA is TGTGCCAGCAATCCCCAGGGAGCCGGGTACAATGAGCAGTTCTTC.

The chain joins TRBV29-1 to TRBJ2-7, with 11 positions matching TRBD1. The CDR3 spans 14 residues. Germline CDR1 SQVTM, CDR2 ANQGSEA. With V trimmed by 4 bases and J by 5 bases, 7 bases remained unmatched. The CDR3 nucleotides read TGCAGCGTTGTAAGGGACAGGGGGAAGCACGAGCAGTACTTC. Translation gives CSVVRDRGKHEQYF.

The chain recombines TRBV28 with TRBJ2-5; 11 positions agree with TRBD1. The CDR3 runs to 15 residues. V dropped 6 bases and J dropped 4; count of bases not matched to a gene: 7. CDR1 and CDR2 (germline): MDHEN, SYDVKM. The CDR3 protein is CASSLWTGGGETQYF. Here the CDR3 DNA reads TGTGCCAGCAGCCTCTGGACAGGGGGCGGAGAGACCCAGTACTTC.

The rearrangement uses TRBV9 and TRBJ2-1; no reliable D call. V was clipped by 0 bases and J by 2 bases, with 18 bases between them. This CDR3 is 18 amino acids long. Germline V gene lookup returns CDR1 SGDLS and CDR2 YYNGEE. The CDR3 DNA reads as TGTGCCAGCAGCGTAGGGCTTGGCACCATTCTCACCTACAATGAGCAGTTCTTC. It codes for CASSVGLGTILTYNEQFF. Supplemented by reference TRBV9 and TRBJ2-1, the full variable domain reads DSGVTQTPKHLITATGQRVTLRCSPRSGDLSVYWYQQSLDQGLQFLIQYYNGEERAKGNILERFSAQQFPDLHSELNLSSLELGDSALYFCASSVGLGTILTYNEQFFGPGTRLTVL.

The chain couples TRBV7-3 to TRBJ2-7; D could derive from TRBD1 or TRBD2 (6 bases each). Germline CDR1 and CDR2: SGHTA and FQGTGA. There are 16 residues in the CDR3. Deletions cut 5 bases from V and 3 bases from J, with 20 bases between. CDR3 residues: CASSPTPGAVFYEQYF. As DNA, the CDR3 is TGTGCCAGCAGCCCAACGCCGGGGGCGGTTTTCTACGAGCAGTACTTC.

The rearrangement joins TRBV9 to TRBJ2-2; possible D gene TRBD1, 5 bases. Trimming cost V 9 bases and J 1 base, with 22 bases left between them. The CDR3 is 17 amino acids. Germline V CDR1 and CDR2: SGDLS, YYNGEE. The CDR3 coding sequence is TGTGCCACCAGTAGGTCCCCAAGACAGCGGAACACCGGGGAGCTGTTTTTT. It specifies CATSRSPRQRNTGELFF.

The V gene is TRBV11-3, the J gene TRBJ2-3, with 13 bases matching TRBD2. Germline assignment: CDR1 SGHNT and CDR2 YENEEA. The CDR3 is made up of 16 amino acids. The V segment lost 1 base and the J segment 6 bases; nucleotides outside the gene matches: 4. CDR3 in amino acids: CASSLGLAGGSDTQYF. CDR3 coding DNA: TGTGCCAGCAGCTTAGGACTAGCGGGAGGTTCGGATACGCAGTATTTT.

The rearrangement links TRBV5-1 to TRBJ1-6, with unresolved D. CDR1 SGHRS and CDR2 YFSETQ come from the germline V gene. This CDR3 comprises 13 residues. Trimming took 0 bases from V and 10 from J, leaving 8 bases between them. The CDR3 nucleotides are TGCGCCAGCAGCTTGGAGGGCGGGTCACCCCTCCACTTT. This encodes CASSLEGGSPLHF.

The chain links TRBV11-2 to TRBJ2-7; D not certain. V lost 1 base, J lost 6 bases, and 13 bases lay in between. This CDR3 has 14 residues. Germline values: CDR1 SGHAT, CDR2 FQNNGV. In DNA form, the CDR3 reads TGTGCCAGCAGCTTAGCGGGTCTAGTTTCCGAGCAGTACTTC. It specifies CASSLAGLVSEQYF. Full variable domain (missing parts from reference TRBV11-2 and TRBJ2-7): EAGVAQSPRYKIIEKRQSVAFWCNPISGHATLYWYQQILGQGPKLLIQFQNNGVVDDSQLPKDRFSAERLKGVDSTLKIQPAKLEDSAVYLCASSLAGLVSEQYFGPGTRLTVT.

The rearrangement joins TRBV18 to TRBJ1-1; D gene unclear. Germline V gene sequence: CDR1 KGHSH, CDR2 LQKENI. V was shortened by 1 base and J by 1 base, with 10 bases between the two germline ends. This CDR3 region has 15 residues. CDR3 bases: TGTGCCAGCTCACCACTGGCAGATAAGAACACTGAAGCTTTCTTT. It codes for CASSPLADKNTEAFF.

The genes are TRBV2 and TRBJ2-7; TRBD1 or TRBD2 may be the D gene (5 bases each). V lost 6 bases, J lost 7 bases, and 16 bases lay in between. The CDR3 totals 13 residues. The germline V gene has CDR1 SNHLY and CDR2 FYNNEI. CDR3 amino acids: CASSARGSYEQYF. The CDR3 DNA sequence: TGTGCCAGCAGCGCCCGGGGCTCTTATGAGCAGTACTTC.

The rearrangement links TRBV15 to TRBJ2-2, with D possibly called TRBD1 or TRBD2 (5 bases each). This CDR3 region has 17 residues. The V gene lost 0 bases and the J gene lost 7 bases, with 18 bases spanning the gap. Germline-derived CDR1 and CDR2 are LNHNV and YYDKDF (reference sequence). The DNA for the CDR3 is TGTGCCACCAGCAGAGAACCTCCTGGGAAGAGGGGCGGGGAGCTGTTTTTT. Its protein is CATSREPPGKRGGELFF.

The DNA of the CDR3 is TGTGCCAGCAGTTACTCGGGAGGACGTGTCGCCGGGGAGCTGTTTTTT. It specifies CASSYSGGRVAGELFF. The chain links TRBV6-5 to TRBJ2-2; D might be TRBD2 (6 bases). The CDR3 has 16 amino acids. Germline loops: CDR1 MNHEY, CDR2 SVGAGI. Trimming took off 0 bases at V and 6 bases at J, with 14 bases between the two ends.

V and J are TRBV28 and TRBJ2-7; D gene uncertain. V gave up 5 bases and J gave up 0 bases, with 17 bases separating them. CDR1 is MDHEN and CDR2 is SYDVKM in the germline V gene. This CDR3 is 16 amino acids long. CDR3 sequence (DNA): TGTGCCAGCAGTCCGCCTTTGACTCAGAGCTCCTACGAGCAGTACTTC. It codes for CASSPPLTQSSYEQYF.

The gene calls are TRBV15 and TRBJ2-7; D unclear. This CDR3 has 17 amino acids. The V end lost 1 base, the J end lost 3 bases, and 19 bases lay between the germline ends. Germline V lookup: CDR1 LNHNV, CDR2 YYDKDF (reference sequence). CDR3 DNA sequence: TGTGCCACCAGCAGAGTATTCAATTTGGGCGGATACTACGAGCAGTACTTC. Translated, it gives CATSRVFNLGGYYEQYF.

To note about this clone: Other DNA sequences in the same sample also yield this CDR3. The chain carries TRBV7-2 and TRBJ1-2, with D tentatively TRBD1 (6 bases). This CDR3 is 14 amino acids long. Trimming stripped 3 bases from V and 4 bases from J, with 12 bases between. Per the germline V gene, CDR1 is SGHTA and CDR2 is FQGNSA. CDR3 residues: CASSLGQGSYGYTF. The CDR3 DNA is TGTGCCAGCAGCTTGGGGCAGGGGAGCTATGGCTACACCTTC.

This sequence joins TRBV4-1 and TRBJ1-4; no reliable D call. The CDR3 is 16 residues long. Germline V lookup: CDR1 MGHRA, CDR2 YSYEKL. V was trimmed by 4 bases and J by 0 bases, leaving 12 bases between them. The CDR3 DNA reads TGCGCCAGCAGCCGTGGACGCCAAGCAACTAATGAAAAACTGTTTTTT. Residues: CASSRGRQATNEKLFF.